This T cell receptor beta chain was obtained from a study of control samples from healthy donors and cancer patients. Produced via immunoSEQ multiplex PCR; TCRdb's table is partial and in-frame only. This table holds 100,000 to 150,000 clones, roughly 90% found once. Germline CDR1 reads LNHDA; CDR2 reads SQIVND (reference sequence). The CDR3 length is 14 residues. Trimming removed 5 bases from V and 4 bases from J, with 9 bases in between. Sequenced: blood. The V and J genes are TRBV19 and TRBJ1-6; D call uncertain. This clonotype was sampled from a man between 18 and 29 years old in good health. CDR3 DNA: TGTGCCAGTAGTCCGACGGCTTATAATTCACCCCTCCACTTT. It specifies CASSPTAYNSPLHF.